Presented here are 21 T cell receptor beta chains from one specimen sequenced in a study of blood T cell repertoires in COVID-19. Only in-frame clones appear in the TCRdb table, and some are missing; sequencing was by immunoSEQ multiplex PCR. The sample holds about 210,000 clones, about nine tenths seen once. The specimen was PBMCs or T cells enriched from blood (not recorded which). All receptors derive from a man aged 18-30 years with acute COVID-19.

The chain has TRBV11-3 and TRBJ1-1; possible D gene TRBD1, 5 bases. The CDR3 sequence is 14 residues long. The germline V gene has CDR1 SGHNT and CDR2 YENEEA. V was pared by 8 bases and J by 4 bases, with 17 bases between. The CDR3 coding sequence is TGTGCCAGCGAGAGCACAGGCCTGGTCACTGAAGCTTTCTTT. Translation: CASESTGLVTEAFF.

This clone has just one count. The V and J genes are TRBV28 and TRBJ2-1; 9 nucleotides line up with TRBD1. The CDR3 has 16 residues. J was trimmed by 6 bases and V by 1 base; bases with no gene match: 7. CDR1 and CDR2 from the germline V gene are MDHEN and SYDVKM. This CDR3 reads CASSLYSGTGLNEQFF. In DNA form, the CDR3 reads TGTGCCAGCAGTTTATATTCCGGGACAGGGCTCAATGAGCAGTTCTTC.

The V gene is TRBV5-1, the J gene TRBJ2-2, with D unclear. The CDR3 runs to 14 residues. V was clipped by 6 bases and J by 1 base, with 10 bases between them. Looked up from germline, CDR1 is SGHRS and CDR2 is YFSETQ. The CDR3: CASTRLQNTGELFF. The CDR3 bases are TGCGCCAGCACCAGACTTCAGAACACCGGGGAGCTGTTTTTT.

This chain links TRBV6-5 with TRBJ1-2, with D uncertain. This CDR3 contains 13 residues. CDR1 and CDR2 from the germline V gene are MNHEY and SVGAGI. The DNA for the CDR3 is TGTGTGCCCAGTACAACCCCCGACTATGGCTACACCTTC. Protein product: CVPSTTPDYGYTF.

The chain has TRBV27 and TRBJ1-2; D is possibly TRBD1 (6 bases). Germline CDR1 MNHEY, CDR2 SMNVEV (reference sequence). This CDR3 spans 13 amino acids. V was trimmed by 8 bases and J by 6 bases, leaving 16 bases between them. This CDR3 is CASSYRDGDGYTF. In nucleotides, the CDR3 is TGTGCCAGCTCCTACAGGGACGGGGATGGCTACACCTTC.

The CDR3 bases are TGTGCCAGCACCTCGGGGGGAGTGGATACGCAGTATTTT. Protein product: CASTSGGVDTQYF. The chain links TRBV5-6 to TRBJ2-3, with 7 bases matching TRBD2. The V and J ends lost 6 bases and 6 bases, in that order; junction bases with no gene match: 7. CDR3 length: 13 residues. Looked up from germline, CDR1 is SGHDT and CDR2 is YYEEEE.

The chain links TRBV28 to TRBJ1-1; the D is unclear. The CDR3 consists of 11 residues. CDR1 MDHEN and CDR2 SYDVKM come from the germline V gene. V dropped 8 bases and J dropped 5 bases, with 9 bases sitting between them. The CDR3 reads CASPSRTEAFF. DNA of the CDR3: TGTGCCAGCCCGTCCAGGACTGAAGCTTTCTTT.

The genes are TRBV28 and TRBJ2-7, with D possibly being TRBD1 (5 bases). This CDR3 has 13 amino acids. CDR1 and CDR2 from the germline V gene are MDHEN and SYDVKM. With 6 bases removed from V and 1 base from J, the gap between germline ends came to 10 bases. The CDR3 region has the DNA TGTGCCAGCAGGGTGGACAATTCCTACGAGCAGTACTTC. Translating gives CASRVDNSYEQYF.

The CDR3, as DNA: TGTGCCAGCAGTTCGGACAGACAAGAGACCCAGTACTTC. It yields the protein CASSSDRQETQYF. This sequence joins TRBV28 and TRBJ2-5; TRBD1 is a possible D gene (6 bases). V was clipped by 4 bases and J by 2 bases, with 8 bases between them. The CDR3 totals 13 residues. The germline V gene has CDR1 MDHEN and CDR2 SYDVKM.

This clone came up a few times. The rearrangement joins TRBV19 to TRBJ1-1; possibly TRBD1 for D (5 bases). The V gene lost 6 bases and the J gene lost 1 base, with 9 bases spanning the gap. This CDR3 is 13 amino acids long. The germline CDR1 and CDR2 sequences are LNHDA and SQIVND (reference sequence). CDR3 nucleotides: TGTGCCAGTAGCCGTACAGGGAACACTGAAGCTTTCTTT. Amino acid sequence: CASSRTGNTEAFF.

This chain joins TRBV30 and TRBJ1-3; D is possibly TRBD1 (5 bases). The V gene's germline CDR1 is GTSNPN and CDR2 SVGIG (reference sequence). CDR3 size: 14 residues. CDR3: CGLEGPLSGNTIYF. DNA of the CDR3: TGTGGTTTGGAGGGGCCGCTCTCTGGAAACACCATATATTTT.

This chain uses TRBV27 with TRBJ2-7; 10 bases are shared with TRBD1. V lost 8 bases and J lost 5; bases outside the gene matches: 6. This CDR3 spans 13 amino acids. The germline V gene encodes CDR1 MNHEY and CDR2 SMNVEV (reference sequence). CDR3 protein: CASAGTGVHEQYF. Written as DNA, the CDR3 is TGTGCCAGCGCCGGGACAGGGGTCCACGAGCAGTACTTC.

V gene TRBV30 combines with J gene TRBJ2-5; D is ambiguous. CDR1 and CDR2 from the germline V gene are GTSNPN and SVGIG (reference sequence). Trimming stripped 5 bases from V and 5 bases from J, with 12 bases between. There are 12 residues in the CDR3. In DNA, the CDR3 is TGTGCCTGGGGATCATGGCGGGAGACCCAGTACTTC. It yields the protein CAWGSWRETQYF. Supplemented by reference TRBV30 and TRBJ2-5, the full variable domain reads SQTIHQWPATLVQPVGSPLSLECTVEGTSNPNLYWYRQAAGRGLQLLFYSVGIGQISSEVPQNLSASRPQDRQFILSSKKLLLSDSGFYLCAWGSWRETQYFGPGTRLLVL.

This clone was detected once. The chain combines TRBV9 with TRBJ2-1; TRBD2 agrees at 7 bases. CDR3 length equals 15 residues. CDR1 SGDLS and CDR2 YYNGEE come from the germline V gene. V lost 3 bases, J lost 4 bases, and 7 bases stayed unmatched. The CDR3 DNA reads TGTGCCAGCAGCGATGGGAGGGAGGGATACAATGAGCAGTTCTTC. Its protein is CASSDGREGYNEQFF.

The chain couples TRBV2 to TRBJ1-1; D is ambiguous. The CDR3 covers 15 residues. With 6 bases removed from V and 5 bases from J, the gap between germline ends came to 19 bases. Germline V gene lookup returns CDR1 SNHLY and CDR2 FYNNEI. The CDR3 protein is CASSHRPPGGTEAFF. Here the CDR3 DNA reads TGTGCCAGCAGCCACCGACCCCCGGGAGGGACTGAAGCTTTCTTT. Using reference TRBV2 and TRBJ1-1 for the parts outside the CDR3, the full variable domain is EPEVTQTPSHQVTQMGQEVILRCVPISNHLYFYWYRQILGQKVEFLVSFYNNEISEKSEIFDDQFSVERPDGSNFTLKIRSTKLEDSAMYFCASSHRPPGGTEAFFGQGTRLTVV.

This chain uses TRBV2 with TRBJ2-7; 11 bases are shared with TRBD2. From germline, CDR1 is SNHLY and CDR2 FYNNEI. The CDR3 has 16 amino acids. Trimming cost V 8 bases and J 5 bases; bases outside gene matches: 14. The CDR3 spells CASPTRGLADLNEQYF. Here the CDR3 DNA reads TGTGCCAGCCCTACCCGGGGACTAGCGGATTTAAACGAGCAGTACTTC.

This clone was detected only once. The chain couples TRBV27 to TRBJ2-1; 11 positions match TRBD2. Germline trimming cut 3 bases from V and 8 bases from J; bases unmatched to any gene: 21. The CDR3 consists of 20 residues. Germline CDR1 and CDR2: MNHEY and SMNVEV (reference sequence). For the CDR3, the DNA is TGTGCCAGCAGTTTTCGAACGGGGTCTCCCACTAGCGGGAGTAGAGATGAGCAGTTCTTC. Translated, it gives CASSFRTGSPTSGSRDEQFF.

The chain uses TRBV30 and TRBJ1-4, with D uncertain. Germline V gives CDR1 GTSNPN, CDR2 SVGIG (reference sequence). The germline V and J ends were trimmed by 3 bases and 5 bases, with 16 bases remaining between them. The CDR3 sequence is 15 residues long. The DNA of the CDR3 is TGTGCCTGGAGCAGAAATGGGCAGGCGAATGAAAAACTGTTTTTT. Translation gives CAWSRNGQANEKLFF.

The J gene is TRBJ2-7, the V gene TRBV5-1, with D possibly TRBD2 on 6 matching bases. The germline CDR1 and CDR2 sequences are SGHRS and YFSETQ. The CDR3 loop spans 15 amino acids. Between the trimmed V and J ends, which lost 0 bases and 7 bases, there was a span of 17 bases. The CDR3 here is CASSLAGGISGEQYF. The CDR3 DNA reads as TGCGCCAGCAGCTTGGCCGGCGGGATTTCCGGGGAGCAGTACTTC.

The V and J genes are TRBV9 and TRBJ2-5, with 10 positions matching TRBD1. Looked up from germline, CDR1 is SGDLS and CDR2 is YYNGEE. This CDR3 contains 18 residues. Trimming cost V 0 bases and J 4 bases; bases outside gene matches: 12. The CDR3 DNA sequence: TGTGCCAGCAGCGTAGTCGATCAGACAGGGGGCGGATTAGAGACCCAGTACTTC. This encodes CASSVVDQTGGGLETQYF. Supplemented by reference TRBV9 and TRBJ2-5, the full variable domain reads DSGVTQTPKHLITATGQRVTLRCSPRSGDLSVYWYQQSLDQGLQFLIQYYNGEERAKGNILERFSAQQFPDLHSELNLSSLELGDSALYFCASSVVDQTGGGLETQYFGPGTRLLVL.

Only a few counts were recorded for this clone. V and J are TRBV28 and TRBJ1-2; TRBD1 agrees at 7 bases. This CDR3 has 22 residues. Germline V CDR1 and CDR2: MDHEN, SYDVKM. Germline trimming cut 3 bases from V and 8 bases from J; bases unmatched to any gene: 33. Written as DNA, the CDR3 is TGTGCCAGCAGTTTTTACCACAGTTTCGAGACGTTTTCGGATCAGGGGGTAGGAGGCTACACCTTC. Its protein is CASSFYHSFETFSDQGVGGYTF.